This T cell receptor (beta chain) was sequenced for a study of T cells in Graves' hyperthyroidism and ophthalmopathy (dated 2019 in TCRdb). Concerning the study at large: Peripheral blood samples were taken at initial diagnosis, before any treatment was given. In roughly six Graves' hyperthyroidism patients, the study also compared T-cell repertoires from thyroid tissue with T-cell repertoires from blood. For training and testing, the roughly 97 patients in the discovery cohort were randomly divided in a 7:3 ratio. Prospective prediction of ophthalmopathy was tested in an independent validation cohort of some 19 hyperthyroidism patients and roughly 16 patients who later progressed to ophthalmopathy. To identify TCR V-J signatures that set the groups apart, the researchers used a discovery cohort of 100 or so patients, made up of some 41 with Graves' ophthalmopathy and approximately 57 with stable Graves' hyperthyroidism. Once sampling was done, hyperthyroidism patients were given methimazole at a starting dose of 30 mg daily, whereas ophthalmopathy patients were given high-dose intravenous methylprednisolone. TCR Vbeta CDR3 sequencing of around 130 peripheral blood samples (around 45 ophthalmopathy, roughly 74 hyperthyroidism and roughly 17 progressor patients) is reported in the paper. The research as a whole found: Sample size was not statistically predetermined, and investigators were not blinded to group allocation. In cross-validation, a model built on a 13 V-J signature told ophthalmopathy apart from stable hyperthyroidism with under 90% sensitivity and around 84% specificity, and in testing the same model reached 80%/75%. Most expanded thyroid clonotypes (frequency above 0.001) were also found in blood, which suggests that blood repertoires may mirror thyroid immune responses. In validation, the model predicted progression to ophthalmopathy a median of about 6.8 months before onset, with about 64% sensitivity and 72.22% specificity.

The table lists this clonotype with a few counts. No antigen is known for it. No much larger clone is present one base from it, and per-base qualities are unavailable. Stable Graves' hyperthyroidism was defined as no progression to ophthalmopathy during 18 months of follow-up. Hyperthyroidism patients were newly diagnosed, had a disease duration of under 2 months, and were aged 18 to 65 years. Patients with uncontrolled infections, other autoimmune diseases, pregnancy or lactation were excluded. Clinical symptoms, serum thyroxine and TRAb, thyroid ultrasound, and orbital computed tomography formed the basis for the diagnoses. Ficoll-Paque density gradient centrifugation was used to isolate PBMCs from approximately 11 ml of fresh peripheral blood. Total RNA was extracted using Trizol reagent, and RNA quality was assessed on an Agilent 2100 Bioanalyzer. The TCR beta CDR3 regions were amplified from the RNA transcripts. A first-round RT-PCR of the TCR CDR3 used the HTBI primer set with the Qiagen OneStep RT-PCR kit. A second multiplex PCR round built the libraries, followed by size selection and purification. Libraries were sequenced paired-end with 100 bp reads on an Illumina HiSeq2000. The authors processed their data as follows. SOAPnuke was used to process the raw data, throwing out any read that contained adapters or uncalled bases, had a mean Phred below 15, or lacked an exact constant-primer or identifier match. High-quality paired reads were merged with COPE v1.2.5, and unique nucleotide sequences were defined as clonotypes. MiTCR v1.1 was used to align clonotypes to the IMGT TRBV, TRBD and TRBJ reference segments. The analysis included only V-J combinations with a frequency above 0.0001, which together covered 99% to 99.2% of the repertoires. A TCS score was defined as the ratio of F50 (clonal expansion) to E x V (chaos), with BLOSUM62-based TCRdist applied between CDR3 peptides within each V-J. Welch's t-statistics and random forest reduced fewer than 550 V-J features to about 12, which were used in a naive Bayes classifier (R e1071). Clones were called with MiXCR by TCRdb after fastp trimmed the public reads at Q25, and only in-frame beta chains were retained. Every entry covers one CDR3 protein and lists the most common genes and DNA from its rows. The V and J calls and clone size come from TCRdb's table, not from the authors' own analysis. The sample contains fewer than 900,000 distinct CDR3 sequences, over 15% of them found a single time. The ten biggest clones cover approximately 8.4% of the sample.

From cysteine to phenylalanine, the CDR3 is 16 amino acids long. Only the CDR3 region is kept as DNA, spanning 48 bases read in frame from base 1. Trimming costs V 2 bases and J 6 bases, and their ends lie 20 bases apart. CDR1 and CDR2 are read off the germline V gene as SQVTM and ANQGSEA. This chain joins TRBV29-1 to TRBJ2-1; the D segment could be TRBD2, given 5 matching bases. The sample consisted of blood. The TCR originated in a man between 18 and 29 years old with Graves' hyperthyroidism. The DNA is TGCAGCGTTGAAACATGGGCGGGCCCTTTAAGCAATGAGCAGTTCTTC. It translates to CSVETWAGPLSNEQFF.